A selection of T cell receptor beta chains follows, all from one sample in a study of T-cell memory formation after mild COVID-19. TCRdb reprocessed the 5' RACE reads via MiXCR and lists one record per CDR3 protein. Here the sample spans 200,000 to 250,000 distinct CDR3 sequences, around 30% being singletons. Sequencing used PBMCs or a T cell subset sorted from them (not recorded which). The origin of the receptors is an adult woman who had mild COVID-19 (a few samples of this study predate the infection). Cell type and time point are not known. Each CDR3 is given with its conserved first and last residue. Fields, in order: D gene, V gene, J gene, clone size, CDR3 DNA, CDR3 protein. D genes are given only for firm matches. For some rows the clone size is stated as once, few or many, or as a class when expanded; others skip it.

TRBD2	TRBV6-5	TRBJ2-7	few	TGTGCCAGCAGTTACAACGCGGGAGCATCGTTTTCCTACGAGCAGTACTTC	CASSYNAGASFSYEQYF
TRBD2	TRBV6-4	TRBJ2-1	few	TGTGCCAGCAGTGAAGCGGGGGGCTCCTACAATGAGCAGTTCTTC	CASSEAGGSYNEQFF
-	TRBV4-2	TRBJ2-3	few	TGTGCCAGCAGCCAAGGCAATTGGGGGAGCACAGATACGCAGTATTTT	CASSQGNWGSTDTQYF
-	TRBV5-1	TRBJ2-2	many	TGCGCCAGCAGCTTGGGACAGACGAACACCGGGGAGCTGTTTTTT	CASSLGQTNTGELFF
TRBD1	TRBV10-3	TRBJ2-2	few	TGTGCCATCAGTGGCCGGGACAGTATAACCGGGGAGCTGTTTTTT	CAISGRDSITGELFF
TRBD2	TRBV5-1	TRBJ2-7	few	TGCGCCAGCAGCCCCCGGGAGGGGTACGAGCAGTACTTC	CASSPREGYEQYF
-	TRBV15	TRBJ2-4	few	TGTGCCACCAGCCCCGAGTGGGCAGCCGCGAACATTCAGTACTTC	CATSPEWAAANIQYF
-	TRBV5-4	TRBJ1-1	once	TGTGCCAGCAGCTCGCCCTCAGGATCGTACACTGAAGCTTTCTTT	CASSSPSGSYTEAFF
-	TRBV12-3/TRBV12-4	TRBJ1-1	-	TGTGCCAGCAGTTCACCGTACAGGGAGAGGGGAAACACTGAAGCTTTCTTT	CASSSPYRERGNTEAFF
-	TRBV7-2	TRBJ2-6	-	TGTGCCAGCAGCTTAGAAGTCTCAGCCGGGGCCAACGTCCTGACTTTC	CASSLEVSAGANVLTF
-	TRBV4-2	TRBJ2-7	once	TGTGCCAGCAGCCATATCGGGACCGAATTTTACACCTACGAGCAGTACTTC	CASSHIGTEFYTYEQYF
-	TRBV24-1	TRBJ2-3	few	TGTGCCACCAGTGATTACCCGGGAGCTACGCAGTATTTT	CATSDYPGATQYF
TRBD2	TRBV4-2	TRBJ2-3	few	TGTGCCAGCAGCTCGTGGACTAGCGGAGGGTCGGATACGCAGTATTTT	CASSSWTSGGSDTQYF
-	TRBV9	TRBJ2-7	-	TGTGCCAGCAGCGTTCGGACGGGAAGCGAGCAGTACTTC	CASSVRTGSEQYF
TRBD1	TRBV11-2	TRBJ2-6	few	TGTGCCAGCATCCGGGACAGGGGGCGGTCGGAGACCAACGTCCTGACTTTC	CASIRDRGRSETNVLTF
-	TRBV18	TRBJ1-1	few	TGTGCCAGCTCACCTCTCCGGGGGGCGGCGAACACTGAAGCTTTCTTT	CASSPLRGAANTEAFF
-	TRBV19	TRBJ2-7	-	TGTGCCACCCTCTCAACGGGCGGGTACGAGCAGTACTTC	CATLSTGGYEQYF
TRBD1	TRBV11-2	TRBJ1-1	-	TGTGCCAGCAGCTCCGACAGGGTCACTGAAGCTTTCTTT	CASSSDRVTEAFF
-	TRBV6-2/TRBV6-3	TRBJ1-5	-	TGTGCCACCCACGACAGGACTCATCAGCCCCAGCATTTT	CATHDRTHQPQHF
TRBD2	TRBV7-9	TRBJ2-7	-	TGTGCCAGCAGCTTGGGGCGGGAGTTGAGCTCCTACGAGCAGTACTTC	CASSLGRELSSYEQYF
-	TRBV7-9	TRBJ2-2	-	TGTGCCAGCAGCTTAGGACCGGCCGGGGAGCTGTTTTTT	CASSLGPAGELFF
TRBD2	TRBV12-3/TRBV12-4	TRBJ2-1	-	TGTGCCAGCAGTGAACCGGGACTAGCGGGGGGGCCGGAATACAATGAGCAGTTCTTC	CASSEPGLAGGPEYNEQFF
TRBD1	TRBV6-5	TRBJ2-7	few	TGTGCCAGCAGTTACCGGGACAGTTCTTACCACGAGCAGTACTTC	CASSYRDSSYHEQYF
-	TRBV25-1	TRBJ1-5	-	TGTGCCAGCAGTTCCGGGGGGGGCAATCAGCCCCAGCATTTT	CASSSGGGNQPQHF
TRBD1	TRBV7-8	TRBJ1-1	once	TGTGCCAGCAGCTCAGGGGGCGCAACAGGGAACACTGAAGCTTTCTTT	CASSSGGATGNTEAFF
-	TRBV29-1	TRBJ1-2	few	TGCAGCGTTGAGGACCGCTCCCTCTATGGCTACACCTTC	CSVEDRSLYGYTF
TRBD1	TRBV4-1	TRBJ2-2	few	TGCGCCAGCAGCCATGGAGGACAGGACCGTCTACGCACCCCCGGGGAGCTGTTTTTT	CASSHGGQDRLRTPGELFF
-	TRBV6-5	TRBJ2-7	-	TGTGCCAGCAGTTACTTTTCAGGGACGATCTCCTACGAGCAGTACTTC	CASSYFSGTISYEQYF
-	TRBV5-1	TRBJ1-1	few	TGCGCCAGCAGCTTGTACGGAGAGAACACTGAAGCTTTCTTT	CASSLYGENTEAFF
-	TRBV5-1	TRBJ1-1	-	TGCGCCAGCAGCTTGGATGGACAGCCGAACACTGAAGCTTTCTTT	CASSLDGQPNTEAFF
TRBD1	TRBV5-1	TRBJ1-1	-	TGCGCCAGCAGCTTGGCGGACAGGATGAACACTGAAGCTTTCTTT	CASSLADRMNTEAFF
-	TRBV5-1	TRBJ2-2	-	TGCGCCAGCAGCTTCCTCATAGAACAGGGCGGCGGGGAGCTGTTTTTT	CASSFLIEQGGGELFF
TRBD2	TRBV7-3	TRBJ2-2	few	TGTGCCAGCAGCTCAACTCCGGGGGGTTACACCGGGGAGCTGTTTTTT	CASSSTPGGYTGELFF
-	TRBV5-1	TRBJ1-2	few	TGCGCCAGCAGCAGGGGCGCAACCGGCTACACCTTC	CASSRGATGYTF
-	TRBV5-6	TRBJ2-7	-	TGTGCCAGCAGCTTTTCCAGGGCCAACGAGCAGTACTTC	CASSFSRANEQYF
-	TRBV7-2	TRBJ1-1	-	TGTGCCAGCAGCCCAGACAGGTTGTCCACTGAAGCTTTCTTT	CASSPDRLSTEAFF
TRBD1	TRBV20-1	TRBJ1-5	-	TGCAGTGCTAGAGATCATGTGGGACAGGGTGGTCAGCCCCAGCATTTT	CSARDHVGQGGQPQHF
TRBD1	TRBV13	TRBJ1-2	few	TGTGCCAGCAGCTTACAGGGGGCAGTCTATGGCTACACCTTC	CASSLQGAVYGYTF
TRBD1	TRBV19	TRBJ2-6	-	TGTGCCAGTAGACCCGGGACAGGCTCTGGGGCCAACGTCCTGACTTTC	CASRPGTGSGANVLTF
-	TRBV12-3/TRBV12-4	TRBJ1-2	few	TGTGCCAGCAATCGACTCCGGAGGGATGGCTACACCTTC	CASNRLRRDGYTF
TRBD1	TRBV20-1	TRBJ2-5	few	TGCAGTGCCCAACCAGGACAGGGTTCCCAAGAGACCCAGTACTTC	CSAQPGQGSQETQYF
-	TRBV4-1	TRBJ1-1	-	TGCGCCAGCAGCCTCCCCTTTGGGTTAAGGGGTAGCACTGAAGCTTTCTTT	CASSLPFGLRGSTEAFF
TRBD1	TRBV4-1	TRBJ2-2	few	TGCGCCAGCAGCCGGACAGGGGTACACGGGGAGCTGTTTTTT	CASSRTGVHGELFF
TRBD2	TRBV5-1	TRBJ2-1	-	TGCGCCAGCAGCCGTATCGGGGGGGGCCGGAATGAGCAGTTCTTC	CASSRIGGGRNEQFF
-	TRBV20-1	TRBJ1-2	-	TGCAGTGCTAGGGATGGGGCCGACTATGGCTACACCTTC	CSARDGADYGYTF
-	TRBV7-9	TRBJ1-1	-	TGTGCCAGCAGCTTCCCCGGGACGGGAAACACTGAAGCTTTCTTT	CASSFPGTGNTEAFF
-	TRBV24-1	TRBJ2-1	few	TGTGCCACCAGTGATGTAGGGGGACCAACCTACAATGAGCAGTTCTTC	CATSDVGGPTYNEQFF